This T cell receptor (beta chain) was sequenced during a study of T cell clones after liver transplantation (dated by TCRdb to about 2019). Turning to the overall study: The samples were obtained from ITN030ST, a randomized trial that attempted immunosuppression withdrawal within 2 years after liver transplantation. Donor-reactive T cell clones were identified using TCRbeta sequencing after a pre-transplant mixed lymphocyte reaction and were then followed in post-transplant blood. Third party-reactive TCRbeta sequences from pre-transplant MLRs were also identified as an antigen-independent comparator for donor-reactive sequences. Of the eight recipients, a few were HCV-positive, while the remaining recipients had been transplanted for non-autoimmune, non-viral indications. Until randomization at 12-24 months post-transplant, subjects were given standard immunosuppression, with no induction therapy. Tolerance meant complete immunosuppression withdrawal for at least one year without liver enzymes rising beyond twice the upper limit of normal. Blood samples were taken pre-transplant, pre-randomization before withdrawal, and post-randomization after full withdrawal or failed withdrawal. The study cohort included 8 liver transplant recipients, of whom 3 were classified as tolerant and 5 as non-tolerant.

Frozen genomic DNA underwent high-throughput TCRbeta CDR3 sequencing by immunoSEQ, including PCR amplification, mapping, bias correction and internal controls. The study's own analysis went as follows. Only productive rearrangements were retained, with each unique TCRbeta sequence defined by its CDR3 nucleotide sequence together with its V and J gene. For classification of a sequence as donor-reactive, at least 5-fold expansion in CFSE-low cells relative to unstimulated pre-transplant cells and a frequency of at least 0.01% were required. Minimum frequency thresholds were set for each subject based on the unstimulated sample with the lowest template count, ensuring at least 90% detection power. Jensen-Shannon divergence between the top 1000 TCRbeta sequences post-transplant and pre-transplant was used to measure repertoire turnover. Changes in detection of donor-reactive sequences were tested with two-sided Fisher's exact tests. TCRdb provides this immuneACCESS table in a form limited to in-frame rearrangements. Some clones are lacking; in checked studies, under half of them reflect an unresolved V gene, and why the rest are absent is not known. That table gives V, J and clone size, and the DNA gave D and trimming. Here the sample has roughly 80,000 clones; 70% to 90% occur a single time. In total, the top ten clones hold about 2.8% of the sample.

Unstimulated PBMCs, after thawing, were stained for CD3, CD4 and CD8 and then FACS-sorted into CD3+CD4+ and CD3+CD8+ populations. Randomization to immunosuppression withdrawal applied to every one of the 8 studied subjects. The Qiagen DNeasy Blood and Tissue Kit was used for genomic DNA isolation. Trimming accounts for 7 bases at V and 3 bases at J, while the number of junction bases matched to no gene is 10. From a lookup of the germline V gene, CDR1 and CDR2 are MDHEN and SYDVKM. The cysteine opens and the phenylalanine closes a CDR3 of 16 amino acids. Left in the record is the CDR3 DNA by itself, 48 bases read in frame from the first base. A note on this clone: Which antigen it targets is not known. No base qualities exist here, and no much larger clone lies one base off it.

General study outcomes and caveats: Since no allograft tissue specimens were available, donor-reactive T cells may have migrated into the graft instead of being deleted. When repertoire turnover was taken into account, detection of donor-reactive sequences was significantly reduced in 7 of 8 subjects for CD4 and in 8 of 8 subjects for CD8. The conclusions were preliminary, being limited by small, heterogeneous patient numbers and by non-standardized post-transplant time points. A significant post-transplant decrease in circulating donor-reactive CD4 TCRbeta sequences was observed in most of the 8 subjects, irrespective of tolerance or HCV status. In two subjects, low numbers of available donor cells limited the measurable donor-reactive repertoire. Donor-reactive sequences decreased more than third party-reactive sequences, which suggests partial antigen-specific deletion that was not related to withdrawal success.

This material consisted of CD4+ T cells from blood, taken at the 22-month timepoint. This TCR was sampled from a human patient who received a liver transplant. After a transplant, the graft donor may have provided part of the T cells. The V and J genes are TRBV28 and TRBJ2-2; 8 middle bases align to TRBD2. The CDR3 amino acid sequence is: CASINSGRYYTGELFF. Read as DNA, the sequence is TGTGCCAGCATTAACAGCGGGAGATATTACACCGGGGAGCTGTTTTTT. Supplemented by the reference TRBV28 and TRBJ2-2 proteins around the CDR3, the complete variable domain is DVKVTQSSRYLVKRTGEKVFLECVQDMDHENMFWYRQDPGLGLRLIYFSYDVKMKEKGDIPEGYSVSREKKERFSLILESASTNQTSMYLCASINSGRYYTGELFFGEGSRLTVL.